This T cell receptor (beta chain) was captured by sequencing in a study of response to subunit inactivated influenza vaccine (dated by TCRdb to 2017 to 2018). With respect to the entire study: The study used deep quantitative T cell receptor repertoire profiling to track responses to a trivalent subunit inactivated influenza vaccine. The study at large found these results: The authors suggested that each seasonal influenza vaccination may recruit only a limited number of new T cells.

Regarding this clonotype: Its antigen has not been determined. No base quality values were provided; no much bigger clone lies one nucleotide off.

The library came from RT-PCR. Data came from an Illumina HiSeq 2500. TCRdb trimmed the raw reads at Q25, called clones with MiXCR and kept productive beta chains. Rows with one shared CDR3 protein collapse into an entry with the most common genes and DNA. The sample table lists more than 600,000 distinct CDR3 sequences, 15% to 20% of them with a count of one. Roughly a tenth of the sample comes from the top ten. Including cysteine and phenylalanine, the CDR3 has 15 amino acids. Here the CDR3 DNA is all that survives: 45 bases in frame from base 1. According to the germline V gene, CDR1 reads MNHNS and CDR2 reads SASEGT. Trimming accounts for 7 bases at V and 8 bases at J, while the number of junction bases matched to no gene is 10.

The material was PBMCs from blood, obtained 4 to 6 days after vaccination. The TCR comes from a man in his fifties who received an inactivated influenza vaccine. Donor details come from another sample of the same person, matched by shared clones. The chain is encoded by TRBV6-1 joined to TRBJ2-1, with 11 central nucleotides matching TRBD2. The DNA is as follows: TGTGCCAGCACCGCGACTAGCGGGGTGGCGTATGAGCAGTTCTTC. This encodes CASTATSGVAYEQFF.